The T cell receptor beta chain described here comes from a study of technical replicates of blood from four donors (dated by TCRdb to about 2017). V and J are truncated by 3 bases and 2 bases respectively, leaving an intervening sequence of 17 bases. The CDR3 numbers 16 residues from cysteine through phenylalanine. The sequence is cut down to CDR3 DNA, 48 bases in frame from base 1. As encoded in the germline V gene, CDR1 is SQVTM while CDR2 is ANQGSEA. On this clone: It has no known antigen specificity. No qualities accompany the bases; no much larger clone lies one base away.

Library method: the immunoSEQ multiplex PCR assay. TCRdb's version of the immuneACCESS table is confined to in-frame rearrangements and falls short of the full clone set. An unresolved V gene accounts for under half of the shortfall where checked; the remainder is of unknown origin. Across this sample there are approximately 75,000 clones, with 95% to 97% seen only once. Around 0.28% of the sample lies in the top ten. The specimen sequenced was T cells isolated from PBMCs. Recombination connected TRBV29-1 to TRBJ2-1; the D gene is perhaps TRBD2, on 5 matching bases. The sequence was collected from a human donor in good health. The DNA is TGCAGCGTTGAGTCCCCCTCCCGGAGGCCCTACAATGAGCAGTTCTTC. This yields the protein CSVESPSRRPYNEQFF.